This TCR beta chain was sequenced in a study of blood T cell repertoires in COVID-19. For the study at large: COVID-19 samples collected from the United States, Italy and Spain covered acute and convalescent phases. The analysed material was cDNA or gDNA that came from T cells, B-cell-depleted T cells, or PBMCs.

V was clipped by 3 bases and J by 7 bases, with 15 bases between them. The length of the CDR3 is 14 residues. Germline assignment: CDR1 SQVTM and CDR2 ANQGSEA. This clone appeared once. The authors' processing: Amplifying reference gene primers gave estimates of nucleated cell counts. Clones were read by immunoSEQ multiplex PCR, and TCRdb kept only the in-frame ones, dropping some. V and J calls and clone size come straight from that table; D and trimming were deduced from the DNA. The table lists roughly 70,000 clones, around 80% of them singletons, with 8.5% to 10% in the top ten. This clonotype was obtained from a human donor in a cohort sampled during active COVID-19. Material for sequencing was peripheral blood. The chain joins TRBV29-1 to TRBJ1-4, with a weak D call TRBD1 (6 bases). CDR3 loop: CSVDPRGRGEKLFF. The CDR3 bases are TGCAGCGTTGATCCCAGGGGAAGGGGTGAAAAACTGTTTTTT.